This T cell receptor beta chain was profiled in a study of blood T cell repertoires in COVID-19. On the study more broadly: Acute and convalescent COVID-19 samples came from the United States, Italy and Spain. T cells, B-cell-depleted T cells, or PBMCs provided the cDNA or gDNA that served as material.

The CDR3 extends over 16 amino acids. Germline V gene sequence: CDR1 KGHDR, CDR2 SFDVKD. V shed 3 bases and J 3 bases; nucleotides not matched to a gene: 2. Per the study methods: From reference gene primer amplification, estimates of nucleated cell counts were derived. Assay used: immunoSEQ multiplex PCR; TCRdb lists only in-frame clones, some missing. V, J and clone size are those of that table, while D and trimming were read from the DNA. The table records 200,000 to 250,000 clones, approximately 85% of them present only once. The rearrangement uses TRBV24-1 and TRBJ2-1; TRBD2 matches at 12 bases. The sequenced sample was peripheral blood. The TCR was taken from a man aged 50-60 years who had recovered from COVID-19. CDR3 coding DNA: TGTGCCACCAGTGATGCTAGCGGGAGGGACTACAATGAGCAGTTCTTC. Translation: CATSDASGRDYNEQFF.